This TCR beta chain was sequenced in a study of T cells in localized non-small cell lung cancer. V was pared by 6 bases and J by 4 bases, with 19 bases between. The germline V gene encodes CDR1 MNHEY and CDR2 SMNVEV (reference sequence). The CDR3 runs 15 residues. Using immunoSEQ multiplex PCR, the repertoire was profiled, and TCRdb retains in-frame clones only, with some absent. The table has 20,000 to 25,000 clones, approximately 84% seen once. This sequence was found in a man between 40 and 70 years old with stage I lung adenocarcinoma. The chain recombines TRBV27 with TRBJ2-7, with D perhaps TRBD1 or TRBD2 (5 bases each). The specimen comprised peripheral blood, sampled before any cancer treatment. The CDR3 here is CASSPRGNPFYEQYF. CDR3 DNA sequence: TGTGCCAGCAGCCCCCGGGGCAACCCCTTTTACGAGCAGTACTTC.